This TCR beta chain was captured by sequencing in a study of vaccination and CD4 T cells after COVID-19 (dated by TCRdb to 2022 to 2024). The study in broad terms: Every convalescent patient had a positive nasal swab PCR test for SARS-CoV-2, with mild disease in roughly 10 patients and severe disease in one. The convalescent cohort comprised six males and four females, including two Hispanic individuals, seven Caucasians, two Asians and one multiracial person. Participants received two doses of either the Pfizer-BioNTech BNT162b2 vaccine (n=8) or the Moderna mRNA-1273 vaccine (n=2). Post-COVID blood samples from convalescent patients were collected a median of roughly 100 days after diagnosis, with a range of 35 to 161 days. Post-vaccine blood samples were taken a median of approximately 70 days after the second vaccine dose, with a range of roughly 14 to 250 days. Culture stimuli were overlapping spike peptide pools from SARS-CoV-2 and from the common cold coronaviruses HCoV-NL63, HCoV-OC43 and HCoV-229E. In control cultures, a CEFX viral epitope pool was used as positive control, an HIV-1 Nef peptide pool was used as negative control, or no peptide was added. The spike-specific CD4+ TCR repertoire was compared before and after mRNA vaccination in over nine COVID-19 convalescent patients and several infection-naive healthy vaccine recipients.

In its sample, this clonotype was seen once. It has no known antigen specificity. No much larger clone exists at a distance of one base, and base qualities are not known. One read alone is a weak basis. The intended sense of this specimen's treatment or condition label: roughly 10-day PBMC culture with coronavirus spike peptide pools or control peptides (ViraFEST assay). The ViraFEST assay was used in the study, in which antigen-specific T cells were expanded with peptide pools and expanded clonotypes were subsequently identified by TCR sequencing. The convalescent patients' positive SARS-CoV-2 PCR tests were from March to December 2020, which was before the Alpha, Beta and Delta variants emerged in the United States. Around 2 million PBMCs per well were cultured in IMDM with roughly 5% human AB serum and approximately 10 IU/ml IL-2, plus 10 ug/ml peptide pools. On days 3 and 7, half of the culture medium was replaced with fresh IL-2-containing medium. Once the cells had been in culture for about 10 days, the EasySep CD4+ T cell isolation kit was used to isolate CD4+ T cells by negative selection. PBMCs were separated from whole blood using Ficoll-Paque Plus gradient centrifugation and then either used fresh or cryopreserved at -140C. Culture conditions were generally each tested in triplicate wells.

What the work shows at the level of the full study, not this receptor alone: The median count of SARS-CoV-2-reactive clonotypes went up from 20 to 25 after infection to 35 to 40 after vaccination, although the change was not significant. Nearly all vaccine-specific clones in convalescent patients (304 of 307) were mono-reactive for SARS-CoV-2 spike rather than cross-reactive with common cold coronaviruses. Relatively few convalescent patients were included in the study, and early timepoints after natural infection were not analyzed. Among convalescent patients, a median about 90% of the SARS-CoV-2-reactive clones seen after vaccination appeared only after vaccination, which suggests priming specific to the vaccine.

The CDR3 spans 16 residues, from the cysteine through the phenylalanine. Of the read, only the CDR3 DNA is kept; its 48 bases are in frame from base 1. The germline V gene encodes CDR1 MGHRA and CDR2 YSYEKL. Trimming at the junction amounts to 4 bases on V and 2 bases on J, and the germline ends lie 17 bases apart. Libraries were built with PCR. DNA from cultured CD4+ T cells underwent TCR sequencing with the Oncomine TCR Beta short-read assay at the Johns Hopkins FTIC core. The QIAamp micro DNA kit was used to extract genomic DNA from the cultured CD4+ T cells. Oncomine TCR Beta libraries from cultured CD4+ T cells were pooled using unique dual indexes and sequenced on an Illumina iSeq 100. In the source study's methods: Non-productive sequences were removed, and CDR3s that did not start with C, did not end with F or W, or were shorter than 7 amino acids were discarded. Antigen-specific clonotypes were identified with the MANAFEST web application by comparing peptide-stimulated wells with reference and other culture wells. Positive clones required FDR below 0.05, an odds ratio above 5, and productive frequency above 0.1% in at least two of three replicate wells. Clonotypes that were significantly expanded in both SARS-CoV-2 spike wells and at least one common cold coronavirus spike condition were defined as cross-reactive. Using R version 3.6.1, CDR3 homology was evaluated through Levenshtein distances (stringdist) along with unrooted phylogenetic trees (ape). The public reads were reprocessed in TCRdb via fastp at Q25 and MiXCR, keeping in-frame beta chains. For every CDR3 protein sequence, its rows merge into one entry that carries the most common genes and DNA. What appears here as the V and J calls and clone size reflects TCRdb's work, not the paper's. The sample has approximately 12,000 distinct CDR3 sequences on record, approximately 50% of them singletons. Roughly 18% of the sample belongs to the ten largest clones.

Sequenced: CD4+ T cells from blood, cultured in vitro. This receptor was identified in a human donor who had recovered from COVID-19. The sequence is built from TRBV4-1 and TRBJ2-5, with TRBD1 perhaps the D gene, on 6 matching bases. The nucleotide sequence is TGCGCCAGCAGCCGAGGGGGAGCAAGCGGACAAGAGACCCAGTACTTC. It is translated as CASSRGGASGQETQYF.